This T cell receptor (beta chain) was captured by sequencing in a study of long-term antiretroviral therapy in people with HIV. Germline V CDR1 and CDR2: MNHEY, SMNVEV (reference sequence). Trimming cost V 4 bases and J 3 bases; bases outside gene matches: 10. CDR3 length: 17 residues. Broader study findings: Nothing was known about ART adherence, viral resistance or changes in therapy. HIV repertoire CDR3 lengths ranged less widely than those of controls. Post-treatment diversity went higher with ART but stayed below transplant donor controls.

Notes on this clone: As yet, its antigen is unknown.

Version v3.0 of the immunoSEQ assay ran at survey level. Assay used: immunoSEQ multiplex PCR; TCRdb lists only in-frame clones, some missing. The repertoire holds around 30,000 clones, approximately 85% seen once, with 6.5% to 9% in the top ten. Sequenced material: unsorted PBMCs, taken 3 years after starting antiretroviral therapy. The TCR comes from a man between 35 and 55 years old with HIV. The gene calls are TRBV27 and TRBJ2-7, with TRBD2 matching 12 bases. The CDR3 DNA sequence: TGTGCCAGCAGTTCGCCTAGCGGGGGGGGGATTAACTACGAGCAGTACTTC. Its protein is CASSSPSGGGINYEQYF.